There are a few counts of the clone carrying this T cell receptor (beta chain). The antigen remains undetermined. TCRdb redid the calling of the reads with MiXCR, one entry per CDR3 protein. The repertoire holds around 540,000 distinct CDR3 sequences, with around 30% as singletons. CDR1 is MNHEY and CDR2 is SVGEGT in the germline V gene. The CDR3 is 14 residues long. V gave up 5 bases and J gave up 5 bases, with 15 bases separating them. The data belong to a study of T cell repertoires in cytomegalovirus infection. In the study overall: Both recently identified HLA-C-restricted and well-studied HLA-B-restricted CMV epitopes were used in the study. Indications of both CMV infection and matching HLA type were provided by public TCR beta signatures.

Study-wide results and caveats: Carriers of CMV and the relevant HLA type were discriminated by public TCR beta frequency.

This clonotype was obtained from a human donor in good health (CMV status not recorded). Some clones in this sample may be carry-over from other donors' samples. The source was cultured PBMCs, collected from culture after CMV antigen stimulation. The gene calls are TRBV6-2 or TRBV6-3 and TRBJ2-5, with D hard to call. CDR3 nucleotides: TGTGCCAGCAGTCCGGCAGGAAGAGTGGAGACCCAGTACTTC. Translation gives CASSPAGRVETQYF.